These 4 T cell receptor beta chains were all obtained from the same sample, sequenced in a study of cytomegalovirus exposure and HLA in healthy donors. It was with 60 Vbeta and 13 Jbeta primers that the PCR ran. Generated by immunoSEQ multiplex PCR, the TCRdb table keeps only in-frame clones and is missing some. The data contain 150,000 to 200,000 clones, approximately 85% of them singletons. Sequencing was performed on PBMCs. These receptors came from a man aged 25 to 40 in good health and CMV-seropositive.

This clone was found once. This chain uses TRBV5-4 with TRBJ2-4; no firm D call. The CDR3 totals 14 residues. Trimming took 1 base from V and 6 from J, leaving 11 bases between them. Germline V lookup: CDR1 SGHNT, CDR2 YYREEE (reference sequence). DNA of the CDR3: TGTGCCAGCAGCTTGTGGCAGGTGGGAAACATTCAGTACTTC. Protein: CASSLWQVGNIQYF.

In regard to this clone: The sample has other DNA sequences that encode this CDR3 too. This sequence joins TRBV10-3 and TRBJ1-5; 7 positions match TRBD1. CDR1 is ENHRY and CDR2 is SYGVKD in the germline V gene. The length of the CDR3 is 13 residues. Germline trimming cut 6 bases from V and 5 bases from J; bases unmatched to any gene: 4. The CDR3 loop reads CAISGTEDQPQHF. CDR3 bases: TGTGCCATCAGCGGGACAGAAGATCAGCCCCAGCATTTT.

The chain links TRBV28 to TRBJ2-7; D remains unclear. Trimming took off 4 bases at V and 3 bases at J, with 13 bases between the two ends. This CDR3 is 14 amino acids long. The germline gives CDR1 MDHEN, CDR2 SYDVKM. The CDR3 region is CASSSFHGVYEQYF. CDR3 DNA: TGTGCCAGCAGTTCCTTTCACGGAGTCTACGAGCAGTACTTC.

The V call is TRBV29-1, the J call TRBJ2-5; D may be TRBD1 (7 bases). Germline V gene data show CDR1 as SQVTM and CDR2 as ANQGSEA. This CDR3 is built from 13 residues. V was shortened by 4 bases and J by 0 bases, with 9 bases between the two germline ends. CDR3 DNA sequence: TGCAGCGTTGGCGGGACAGACCAAGAGACCCAGTACTTC. Residues: CSVGGTDQETQYF.